The rows below give T cell receptor beta chains drawn from one sample of a study of shared clonotypes between healthy human individuals. Generated by immunoSEQ multiplex PCR, the TCRdb table keeps only in-frame clones and is missing some. The sample carries over a million clones, 98% recorded once. Sequencing was performed on naive CD4+ T cells sorted from blood. These receptors were collected from a man aged 25 to 45 in good health. Each CDR3 is given without its conserved first and last residue. D genes are given only for firm matches. For some rows the clone size is stated as once, few or many, or as a class when expanded; others skip it.

j_call d_call v_call clone_size cdr3_aa
TRBJ2-1 . TRBV6-1 . ASSPRGDEQF
TRBJ2-7 TRBD2 TRBV6-1 . ASSEASSGIGEQY
TRBJ2-3 TRBD2 TRBV9 . ASSVSSGRAPDTQY
TRBJ2-7 . TRBV19 . ASSIGASYEQY
TRBJ2-1 . TRBV5-6 . ASSLDRPNFYNEQF
TRBJ2-5 . TRBV18 . ASSPGAAETQY
TRBJ1-2 . TRBV20-1 . SAPPNYGYT
TRBJ1-1 . TRBV5-8 . ASRTIGQTGVAF
TRBJ2-7 . TRBV27 . ASSFYSSGAEQY
TRBJ2-5 . TRBV5-1 . ASRAGLQETQY
TRBJ2-1 . TRBV2 . ASSQMKDEQF
TRBJ2-1 TRBD2 TRBV7-9 . ASSLLAISYNEQF
TRBJ2-7 TRBD2 TRBV6-5 . ASLSSGYEQY
TRBJ2-1 TRBD2 TRBV5-1 . ASKAGTRSDNEQF
TRBJ2-3 . TRBV11-2 once ASSLLRDPLPDTQY
TRBJ1-1 . TRBV29-1 . SVNPLVNTEAF
TRBJ2-5 . TRBV7-2 . ASSPRRQNQETQY
TRBJ2-1 . TRBV21-1 . ASSPLSNEQF
TRBJ1-2 . TRBV6-6 . ASSYEGQPYT
TRBJ1-2 . TRBV5-4 . ASSLIGDYGYT
TRBJ1-1 TRBD1 TRBV15 . ATSGRDRGSNTEAF
TRBJ2-2 . TRBV2 . ASSRGPGELF
TRBJ2-3 TRBD2 TRBV4-2 . ASSQAASGTTDTQY
TRBJ2-1 TRBD2 TRBV5-1 . ASSWGGRADNEQF
TRBJ2-3 TRBD1 TRBV5-4 . ASSSDRGRADTQY
TRBJ2-7 TRBD2 TRBV15 . ATSRVGGDEQY
TRBJ2-3 . TRBV7-2 . ASSLGGLSTDTQY
TRBJ2-5 TRBD2 TRBV5-5 . ASSPTGTSGRGETQY
TRBJ2-5 TRBD1 TRBV14 once ASSQNRGWETQY
TRBJ2-2 . TRBV5-1 . ASSPALTGELF
TRBJ2-1 TRBD1 TRBV29-1 . SGRQGEQF
TRBJ1-2 . TRBV7-9 once ASSIQENYGYT
TRBJ2-1 . TRBV7-2 . ASSLGTPSYNEQF
TRBJ2-2 TRBD2 TRBV7-9 . ASSLGVAGVAANTGELF
TRBJ2-1 TRBD2 TRBV29-1 . SGANLAGGTNEQF
TRBJ1-1 . TRBV18 . ASSPNRVDTEAF
TRBJ1-1 . TRBV5-1 . ASSLVDRETEAF